The rows below give T cell receptor beta chains drawn from one sample of a study of shared clonotypes between healthy human individuals. Repertoires were generated with immunoSEQ multiplex PCR, while TCRdb's copy carries only in-frame clones and drops some. The data contain millions of clones, 85% to 95% of them singletons. Sample: naive CD4+ T cells sorted from blood. Receptor source: a man between 18 and 35 years old in good health. Both conserved end residues are part of each CDR3. Each record gives: D gene, V gene, J gene, clone size, CDR3 length, CDR3 protein, CDR3 DNA. D genes are given only for firm matches. The size field is filled for only some rows; it gives once, few, many or a size class.

d_call: TRBD2
v_call: TRBV10-1
j_call: TRBJ2-3
clone_size: .
cdr3_length: 15
cdr3_aa: CASSDGGRGTDTQYF
cdr3_nt: TGCGCCAGCAGTGACGGCGGGAGAGGAACAGATACGCAGTATTTT

d_call: TRBD1
v_call: TRBV28
j_call: TRBJ2-7
clone_size: .
cdr3_length: 14
cdr3_aa: CASARQGPPYEQYF
cdr3_nt: TGTGCCAGCGCCCGACAGGGGCCTCCCTACGAGCAGTACTTC

d_call: TRBD1
v_call: TRBV18
j_call: TRBJ2-7
clone_size: once
cdr3_length: 15
cdr3_aa: CASSPQGAISYEQYF
cdr3_nt: TGTGCCAGCTCACCACAGGGGGCTATTTCCTACGAGCAGTACTTC

d_call: .
v_call: TRBV5-1
j_call: TRBJ1-2
clone_size: .
cdr3_length: 14
cdr3_aa: CASSPGILNYGYTF
cdr3_nt: TGCGCCAGCAGCCCGGGGATTCTTAACTATGGCTACACCTTC

d_call: TRBD1
v_call: TRBV6-5
j_call: TRBJ2-7
clone_size: .
cdr3_length: 13
cdr3_aa: CASSSPTGPEQYF
cdr3_nt: TGTGCCAGCAGTTCCCCGACAGGGCCCGAGCAGTACTTC

d_call: .
v_call: TRBV7-9
j_call: TRBJ2-7
clone_size: .
cdr3_length: 14
cdr3_aa: CASSQMPLTYEQYF
cdr3_nt: TGTGCCAGCAGCCAAATGCCGCTCACCTACGAGCAGTACTTC

d_call: .
v_call: TRBV5-6
j_call: TRBJ1-1
clone_size: once
cdr3_length: 16
cdr3_aa: CASSLSWRDGYTEAFF
cdr3_nt: TGTGCCAGCAGCTTATCCTGGAGGGACGGGTACACTGAAGCTTTCTTT

d_call: .
v_call: TRBV27
j_call: TRBJ2-7
clone_size: once
cdr3_length: 15
cdr3_aa: CASSPLSGVPYEQYF
cdr3_nt: TGTGCCAGCAGTCCCCTTTCGGGAGTTCCCTACGAGCAGTACTTC

d_call: .
v_call: TRBV2
j_call: TRBJ2-7
clone_size: .
cdr3_length: 14
cdr3_aa: CASSAEGVTYEQYF
cdr3_nt: TGTGCCAGCAGTGCGGAGGGGGTAACCTACGAGCAGTACTTC

d_call: .
v_call: TRBV18
j_call: TRBJ2-1
clone_size: once
cdr3_length: 15
cdr3_aa: CASSPPVRRDNEQFF
cdr3_nt: TGTGCCAGCTCACCACCGGTGCGCAGGGACAATGAGCAGTTCTTC

d_call: .
v_call: TRBV28
j_call: TRBJ1-1
clone_size: .
cdr3_length: 13
cdr3_aa: CASSFGIPTEAFF
cdr3_nt: TGTGCCAGCAGTTTCGGGATACCCACTGAAGCTTTCTTT

d_call: .
v_call: TRBV9
j_call: TRBJ2-2
clone_size: .
cdr3_length: 17
cdr3_aa: CASSVARASVSTGELFF
cdr3_nt: TGTGCCAGCAGCGTAGCTAGGGCTAGCGTATCCACCGGGGAGCTGTTTTTT

d_call: TRBD1
v_call: TRBV9
j_call: TRBJ2-1
clone_size: once
cdr3_length: 15
cdr3_aa: CASSARTGAYNEQFF
cdr3_nt: TGTGCCAGCAGCGCAAGGACAGGGGCTTACAATGAGCAGTTCTTC

d_call: .
v_call: TRBV5-1
j_call: TRBJ2-7
clone_size: .
cdr3_length: 13
cdr3_aa: CASSQAGRYEQYF
cdr3_nt: TGCGCCAGCAGCCAGGCGGGGCGCTACGAGCAGTACTTC

d_call: .
v_call: TRBV5-1
j_call: TRBJ1-1
clone_size: .
cdr3_length: 13
cdr3_aa: CASSFELNTEAFF
cdr3_nt: TGCGCCAGCAGCTTTGAGTTGAACACTGAAGCTTTCTTT

d_call: .
v_call: TRBV5-1
j_call: TRBJ2-7
clone_size: .
cdr3_length: 12
cdr3_aa: CASSLVASVQYF
cdr3_nt: TGCGCCAGCAGCTTGGTGGCTAGCGTGCAGTACTTC

d_call: .
v_call: TRBV5-6
j_call: TRBJ2-2
clone_size: .
cdr3_length: 14
cdr3_aa: CASSLAWNTGELFF
cdr3_nt: TGTGCCAGCAGCTTGGCCTGGAACACCGGGGAGCTGTTTTTT

d_call: .
v_call: TRBV6-5
j_call: TRBJ2-4
clone_size: .
cdr3_length: 16
cdr3_aa: CASSYGGLGAKNIQYF
cdr3_nt: TGTGCCAGCAGTTACGGCGGTCTGGGGGCCAAAAACATTCAGTACTTC

d_call: .
v_call: TRBV6-1
j_call: TRBJ2-7
clone_size: .
cdr3_length: 15
cdr3_aa: CASIAITPYVDEQYF
cdr3_nt: TGTGCCAGCATCGCAATCACCCCGTACGTCGACGAGCAGTACTTC

d_call: TRBD2
v_call: TRBV10-3
j_call: TRBJ2-1
clone_size: .
cdr3_length: 20
cdr3_aa: CAISESPSAGLAGGGNEQFF
cdr3_nt: TGTGCCATCAGTGAGTCTCCTAGCGCAGGACTAGCGGGAGGTGGGAATGAGCAGTTCTTC

d_call: TRBD1
v_call: TRBV30
j_call: TRBJ2-1
clone_size: .
cdr3_length: 14
cdr3_aa: CAWSLGQGPNEQFF
cdr3_nt: TGTGCCTGGAGTCTTGGACAGGGGCCGAATGAGCAGTTCTTC

d_call: TRBD1
v_call: TRBV5-1
j_call: TRBJ1-4
clone_size: .
cdr3_length: 15
cdr3_aa: CASSSKGADNEKLFF
cdr3_nt: TGCGCCAGCAGCTCCAAGGGGGCCGATAATGAAAAACTGTTTTTT

d_call: TRBD1
v_call: TRBV19
j_call: TRBJ1-5
clone_size: .
cdr3_length: 18
cdr3_aa: CASSTTGGEGVSNQPQHF
cdr3_nt: TGTGCCAGTAGTACGACAGGGGGTGAGGGTGTGAGCAATCAGCCCCAGCATTTT

d_call: .
v_call: TRBV6-1
j_call: TRBJ1-2
clone_size: .
cdr3_length: 14
cdr3_aa: CASSAEGADYGYTF
cdr3_nt: TGTGCCAGCAGTGCCGAAGGTGCGGACTATGGCTACACCTTC

d_call: .
v_call: TRBV4-1
j_call: TRBJ1-2
clone_size: .
cdr3_length: 14
cdr3_aa: CASSQVWGEGGYTF
cdr3_nt: TGCGCCAGCAGCCAAGTTTGGGGGGAGGGTGGCTACACCTTC

d_call: .
v_call: TRBV5-4
j_call: TRBJ2-1
clone_size: .
cdr3_length: 15
cdr3_aa: CASSSNWGSYNEQFF
cdr3_nt: TGTGCCAGCAGCTCTAACTGGGGCTCCTACAATGAGCAGTTCTTC

d_call: .
v_call: TRBV19
j_call: TRBJ2-2
clone_size: once
cdr3_length: 14
cdr3_aa: CASRHGGNTGELFF
cdr3_nt: TGTGCCAGTAGGCACGGGGGGAACACCGGGGAGCTGTTTTTT

d_call: .
v_call: TRBV7-8
j_call: TRBJ1-1
clone_size: .
cdr3_length: 14
cdr3_aa: CASSLVGLNTEAFF
cdr3_nt: TGTGCCAGCAGCTTGGTGGGGCTGAACACTGAAGCTTTCTTT

d_call: .
v_call: TRBV15
j_call: TRBJ1-5
clone_size: .
cdr3_length: 15
cdr3_aa: CATSQRGGGHQPQHF
cdr3_nt: TGTGCCACCAGTCAGAGGGGGGGAGGGCATCAGCCCCAGCATTTT

d_call: TRBD2
v_call: TRBV28
j_call: TRBJ2-3
clone_size: .
cdr3_length: 16
cdr3_aa: CASSQTRAGGTDTQYF
cdr3_nt: TGTGCCAGCAGCCAGACCCGAGCGGGGGGCACAGATACGCAGTATTTT

d_call: TRBD1
v_call: TRBV30
j_call: TRBJ2-7
clone_size: .
cdr3_length: 12
cdr3_aa: CAWSMNRGEQYF
cdr3_nt: TGTGCCTGGAGTATGAACAGGGGCGAGCAGTACTTC

d_call: TRBD1
v_call: TRBV10-2
j_call: TRBJ1-2
clone_size: .
cdr3_length: 15
cdr3_aa: CASSPPERGLGGYTF
cdr3_nt: TGCGCCAGCAGTCCCCCAGAAAGGGGGCTCGGAGGCTACACCTTC

d_call: .
v_call: TRBV15
j_call: TRBJ1-3
clone_size: .
cdr3_length: 15
cdr3_aa: CATSGGMAGVDTIYF
cdr3_nt: TGTGCCACCAGCGGGGGCATGGCTGGTGTAGACACCATATATTTT

d_call: .
v_call: TRBV5-1
j_call: TRBJ1-6
clone_size: .
cdr3_length: 16
cdr3_aa: CASSLGYRDLNSPLHF
cdr3_nt: TGCGCCAGCAGCTTGGGCTACCGGGACCTAAATTCACCCCTCCACTTT

d_call: .
v_call: TRBV5-6
j_call: TRBJ2-7
clone_size: .
cdr3_length: 14
cdr3_aa: CASSSKDGSYEQYF
cdr3_nt: TGTGCCAGCAGCAGTAAGGACGGCTCCTACGAGCAGTACTTC

d_call: TRBD1
v_call: TRBV4-1
j_call: TRBJ2-2
clone_size: .
cdr3_length: 15
cdr3_aa: CASSRTGGNTGELFF
cdr3_nt: TGCGCCAGCAGCCGAACAGGGGGTAACACCGGGGAGCTGTTTTTT

d_call: .
v_call: TRBV5-1
j_call: TRBJ2-1
clone_size: .
cdr3_length: 12
cdr3_aa: CASSFRNNEQFF
cdr3_nt: TGCGCCAGCAGCTTCCGCAACAATGAGCAGTTCTTC

d_call: .
v_call: TRBV5-1
j_call: TRBJ1-2
clone_size: .
cdr3_length: 15
cdr3_aa: CASSLVVTGVYGYTF
cdr3_nt: TGCGCCAGCAGCTTAGTCGTGACAGGCGTCTATGGCTACACCTTC

d_call: .
v_call: TRBV4-1
j_call: TRBJ1-4
clone_size: .
cdr3_length: 14
cdr3_aa: CASSRPMGREKLFF
cdr3_nt: TGCGCCAGCAGCCGACCGATGGGACGTGAAAAACTGTTTTTT

d_call: TRBD1
v_call: TRBV5-4
j_call: TRBJ1-2
clone_size: .
cdr3_length: 16
cdr3_aa: CASSLVRGQENYGYTF
cdr3_nt: TGTGCCAGCAGCTTGGTTAGGGGACAGGAGAACTATGGCTACACCTTC

d_call: .
v_call: TRBV6-5
j_call: TRBJ1-5
clone_size: .
cdr3_length: 15
cdr3_aa: CASRATGGDNQPQHF
cdr3_nt: TGTGCCAGCAGGGCAACAGGCGGCGACAATCAGCCCCAGCATTTT

d_call: TRBD2
v_call: TRBV30
j_call: TRBJ2-1
clone_size: once
cdr3_length: 16
cdr3_aa: CAWSVSGLGSYNEQFF
cdr3_nt: TGTGCCTGGAGTGTATCCGGACTAGGCTCCTACAATGAGCAGTTCTTC

d_call: .
v_call: TRBV6-1
j_call: TRBJ2-7
clone_size: .
cdr3_length: 16
cdr3_aa: CASSAESGTVTYEQYF
cdr3_nt: TGTGCCAGCAGTGCGGAATCCGGGACTGTCACCTACGAGCAGTACTTC

d_call: .
v_call: TRBV7-2
j_call: TRBJ1-4
clone_size: .
cdr3_length: 14
cdr3_aa: CASSLRHGNEKLFF
cdr3_nt: TGTGCCAGCAGCTTGCGACACGGTAATGAAAAACTGTTTTTT

d_call: TRBD1
v_call: TRBV7-2
j_call: TRBJ2-3
clone_size: .
cdr3_length: 15
cdr3_aa: CASSLMGQGPDTQYF
cdr3_nt: TGTGCCAGCAGCTTAATGGGACAGGGGCCAGATACGCAGTATTTT

d_call: .
v_call: TRBV18
j_call: TRBJ1-6
clone_size: .
cdr3_length: 14
cdr3_aa: CASSPAQSNSPLHF
cdr3_nt: TGTGCCAGCTCACCAGCACAGTCAAATTCACCCCTCCACTTT

d_call: .
v_call: TRBV30
j_call: TRBJ2-5
clone_size: .
cdr3_length: 13
cdr3_aa: CAWSGGTQETQYF
cdr3_nt: TGTGCCTGGAGTGGGGGTACCCAAGAGACCCAGTACTTC

d_call: .
v_call: TRBV2
j_call: TRBJ2-5
clone_size: .
cdr3_length: 11
cdr3_aa: CASTLRETQYF
cdr3_nt: TGTGCCAGCACCCTTAGAGAGACCCAGTACTTC

d_call: .
v_call: TRBV18
j_call: TRBJ2-7
clone_size: .
cdr3_length: 13
cdr3_aa: CASSQKTSYEQYF
cdr3_nt: TGTGCCAGCTCCCAAAAGACTAGCTACGAGCAGTACTTC

d_call: TRBD2
v_call: TRBV10-1
j_call: TRBJ2-7
clone_size: .
cdr3_length: 14
cdr3_aa: CASSTGGLGYEQYF
cdr3_nt: TGCGCCAGCAGCACGGGAGGTTTGGGCTACGAGCAGTACTTC

d_call: TRBD1
v_call: TRBV5-1
j_call: TRBJ1-1
clone_size: .
cdr3_length: 15
cdr3_aa: CASSIGQGMNTEAFF
cdr3_nt: TGCGCCAGCAGTATTGGACAGGGTATGAACACTGAAGCTTTCTTT

d_call: .
v_call: TRBV9
j_call: TRBJ2-3
clone_size: once
cdr3_length: 14
cdr3_aa: CASSVDVSADTQYF
cdr3_nt: TGTGCCAGCAGCGTTGACGTAAGTGCAGATACGCAGTATTTT

d_call: .
v_call: TRBV5-1
j_call: TRBJ1-1
clone_size: .
cdr3_length: 15
cdr3_aa: CASSLPLGQNTEAFF
cdr3_nt: TGCGCCAGCAGCTTACCATTGGGCCAGAACACTGAAGCTTTCTTT

d_call: .
v_call: TRBV30
j_call: TRBJ2-3
clone_size: .
cdr3_length: 15
cdr3_aa: CAWIRGGYGTDTQYF
cdr3_nt: TGTGCCTGGATTAGGGGGGGGTATGGCACAGATACGCAGTATTTT

d_call: .
v_call: TRBV5-1
j_call: TRBJ2-1
clone_size: .
cdr3_length: 15
cdr3_aa: CASSWGRGTGDEQFF
cdr3_nt: TGCGCCAGCAGCTGGGGCCGGGGGACCGGCGATGAGCAGTTCTTC

d_call: .
v_call: TRBV9
j_call: TRBJ1-2
clone_size: .
cdr3_length: 13
cdr3_aa: CASKWGICYGYTF
cdr3_nt: TGTGCCAGCAAGTGGGGCATTTGCTATGGCTACACCTTC

d_call: .
v_call: TRBV6-1
j_call: TRBJ1-5
clone_size: .
cdr3_length: 14
cdr3_aa: CASSEAPSNQPQHF
cdr3_nt: TGTGCCAGCAGTGAAGCGCCCAGCAATCAGCCCCAGCATTTT